These T cell receptor beta chains were read from a single sample in a study of T cell responses to AZD1222 COVID-19 vaccine. Clones were read by immunoSEQ multiplex PCR, and TCRdb kept only the in-frame ones, dropping some. The table shows approximately 140,000 clones, with over 85% occurring only once. The sequenced sample was peripheral blood, obtained 28 days after the second AZD1222 dose. The source of these receptors is an adult who received the AZD1222 COVID-19 vaccine. Both conserved end residues are part of each CDR3. Fields, in order: D gene, clone size, V gene, J gene, CDR3 DNA, CDR3 protein. The D gene is left open where the match is weak. The size field is filled for only some rows; it gives once, few, many or a size class.

d_call: TRBD2
clone_size: -
v_call: TRBV2
j_call: TRBJ2-2
cdr3_nt: TGTGCCAGCAGCGGGACTAGCGGGTCGAACACCGGGGAGCTGTTTTTT
cdr3_aa: CASSGTSGSNTGELFF

d_call: -
clone_size: -
v_call: TRBV5-1
j_call: TRBJ1-5
cdr3_nt: TGCGCCAGCAGCTCCGGGAGAGGCGATCAGCCCCAGCATTTT
cdr3_aa: CASSSGRGDQPQHF

d_call: -
clone_size: -
v_call: TRBV24-1
j_call: TRBJ2-2
cdr3_nt: TGTGCCACCAGTGGGCAGAGCGACACCGGGGAGCTGTTTTTT
cdr3_aa: CATSGQSDTGELFF

d_call: TRBD2
clone_size: -
v_call: TRBV13
j_call: TRBJ2-2
cdr3_nt: TGTGCCAGCAGCTTTTCTCCACCCTCCGGGAGGGGACCGAACACCGGGGAGCTGTTTTTT
cdr3_aa: CASSFSPPSGRGPNTGELFF

d_call: -
clone_size: -
v_call: TRBV7-3
j_call: TRBJ2-3
cdr3_nt: TGTGCCAGCAGCTTAAATCGGGGCGGAAGCACAGATACGCAGTATTTT
cdr3_aa: CASSLNRGGSTDTQYF

d_call: TRBD2
clone_size: -
v_call: TRBV7-2
j_call: TRBJ2-7
cdr3_nt: TGTGCCAGCAGCTTTTTAGCGGGAGCGACCTACGAGCAGTACTTC
cdr3_aa: CASSFLAGATYEQYF

d_call: TRBD1
clone_size: few
v_call: TRBV19
j_call: TRBJ1-1
cdr3_nt: TGTGCCAGTAGTAGAGACAGGGAAAAAGCTTTCTTT
cdr3_aa: CASSRDREKAFF

d_call: -
clone_size: -
v_call: TRBV12-3/TRBV12-4
j_call: TRBJ1-5
cdr3_nt: TGTGCCAGCAGTTTCTATAGCAATCAGCCCCAGCATTTT
cdr3_aa: CASSFYSNQPQHF

d_call: TRBD1
clone_size: -
v_call: TRBV7-2
j_call: TRBJ1-1
cdr3_nt: TGTGCCAGCAGCTCCCAGACAGGGATCACTGAAGCTTTCTTT
cdr3_aa: CASSSQTGITEAFF

d_call: -
clone_size: -
v_call: TRBV7-2
j_call: TRBJ2-1
cdr3_nt: TGTGCCAGCAGCCCACCAAGGGGGGCGTACAATGAGCAGTTCTTC
cdr3_aa: CASSPPRGAYNEQFF

d_call: -
clone_size: -
v_call: TRBV19
j_call: TRBJ1-5
cdr3_nt: TGTGCCAGTAGGTTACCTAATCAGCCCCAGCATTTT
cdr3_aa: CASRLPNQPQHF

d_call: -
clone_size: -
v_call: TRBV4-1
j_call: TRBJ1-4
cdr3_nt: TGCGCCAGCAGCCAAGATAGGGCTAATGAAAAACTGTTTTTT
cdr3_aa: CASSQDRANEKLFF

d_call: -
clone_size: -
v_call: TRBV5-5
j_call: TRBJ1-1
cdr3_nt: TGTGCCAGCAGCAGATGGACAGAACCTCAAGGAGCTTTCTTT
cdr3_aa: CASSRWTEPQGAFF

d_call: TRBD1
clone_size: -
v_call: TRBV11-2
j_call: TRBJ2-5
cdr3_nt: TGTGCCAGCAGCCACCGCCGACAGGGGGGGGTTGCAGAGACCCAGTACTTC
cdr3_aa: CASSHRRQGGVAETQYF

d_call: -
clone_size: -
v_call: TRBV6-5
j_call: TRBJ1-4
cdr3_nt: TGTGCCAGCCACCCTCCAGACACATCTAATGAAAAACTGTTTTTT
cdr3_aa: CASHPPDTSNEKLFF

d_call: -
clone_size: -
v_call: TRBV3-1/TRBV3-2
j_call: TRBJ2-1
cdr3_nt: TGTGCCAGCAGCCAAGTTTTCTATCGGACCCAACAGAATGAGCAGTTCTTC
cdr3_aa: CASSQVFYRTQQNEQFF

d_call: TRBD2
clone_size: -
v_call: TRBV7-8
j_call: TRBJ2-2
cdr3_nt: TGTGCCAGCAGCAAGACTAGCGGGGTGTCCGGGGAGCTGTTTTTT
cdr3_aa: CASSKTSGVSGELFF

d_call: -
clone_size: -
v_call: TRBV7-9
j_call: TRBJ1-6
cdr3_nt: TGTGCCAGCAGCATGGTCGGGGCCGGGGGAGATTCACCCCTCCACTTT
cdr3_aa: CASSMVGAGGDSPLHF

d_call: TRBD1
clone_size: -
v_call: TRBV15
j_call: TRBJ1-5
cdr3_nt: TGTGCCACCAGCACGGACAGGGAAAATCAGCCCCAGCATTTT
cdr3_aa: CATSTDRENQPQHF

d_call: -
clone_size: -
v_call: TRBV12-3/TRBV12-4
j_call: TRBJ1-2
cdr3_nt: TGTGCCAGCAGTCGCGCAGGATATGGCTACACCTTC
cdr3_aa: CASSRAGYGYTF

d_call: -
clone_size: -
v_call: TRBV4-2
j_call: TRBJ1-5
cdr3_nt: TGTGCCAGCAGCCTTGGGCGCGGGGGAGGGAATCAGCCCCAGCATTTT
cdr3_aa: CASSLGRGGGNQPQHF

d_call: TRBD1
clone_size: -
v_call: TRBV2
j_call: TRBJ1-2
cdr3_nt: TGTGCCAGCAGTGAAAGGGACAGAGGGTACGGCTACACCTTC
cdr3_aa: CASSERDRGYGYTF

d_call: TRBD1
clone_size: once
v_call: TRBV9
j_call: TRBJ1-1
cdr3_nt: TGTGCCAGCAGCGGAGGACAGGGTGTTGGGAACACTGAAGCTTTCTTT
cdr3_aa: CASSGGQGVGNTEAFF